This T cell receptor beta chain was profiled in a study of shared clonotypes between healthy human individuals. Overall study context: CD4 naive cells filled three plates per donor, CD4 memory three, CD8 naive two and CD8 memory one. General study points: In contrast to clonotypes shared by all four donors, non-shared clonotypes had lower generation probabilities.

With regard to this clone: Its target is unknown.

All participating donors were Caucasian adults from Nashville, Tennessee. CDR1 is MDHEN, CDR2 SYDVKM, per germline. The V end was cut by 6 bases, the J end by 5 bases, with 21 bases between. This CDR3 has 16 amino acids. The run depth of the assay was deep. Clones were sequenced by immunoSEQ multiplex PCR, and TCRdb holds only the in-frame ones, with some missing. The table has a few million clones, about 92% seen once; the top ten hold 0.39%. This TCR was sampled from a man aged 18 to 30 in good health. Some clones in this sample may be carry-over from other donors' samples. The source material was naive CD4+ T cells from PBMCs. Subset denoted: CD45RA+ positively selected. This rearrangement joins TRBV28 to TRBJ2-3; tentatively, D is TRBD1 (5 bases). DNA for the CDR3: TGTGCCAGCAGCCCAATTCAGGGCAGATGGGGAGATACGCAGTATTTT. This sequence encodes CASSPIQGRWGDTQYF.